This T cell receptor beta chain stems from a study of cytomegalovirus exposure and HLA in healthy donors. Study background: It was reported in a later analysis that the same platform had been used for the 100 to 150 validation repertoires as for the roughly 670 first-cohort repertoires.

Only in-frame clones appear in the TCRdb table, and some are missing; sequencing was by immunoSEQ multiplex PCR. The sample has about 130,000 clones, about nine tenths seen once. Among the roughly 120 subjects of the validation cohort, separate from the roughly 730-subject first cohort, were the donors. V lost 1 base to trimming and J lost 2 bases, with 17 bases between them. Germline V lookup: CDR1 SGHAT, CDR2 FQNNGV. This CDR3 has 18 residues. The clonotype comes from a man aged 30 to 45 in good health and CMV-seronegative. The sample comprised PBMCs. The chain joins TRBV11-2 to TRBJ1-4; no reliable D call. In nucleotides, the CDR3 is TGTGCCAGCAGCTTAGGACGAGGGTTTTTGGTTACTAATGAAAAACTGTTTTTT. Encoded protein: CASSLGRGFLVTNEKLFF.